The 5 T cell receptor beta chains in this list originate from one sample, sequenced in a study of beta chain features in type 1 diabetes. Investigators reverse transcribed all isolated RNA, so they sequenced expressed TCRB transcripts. Clones were read by immunoSEQ multiplex PCR, and TCRdb kept only the in-frame ones, dropping some. The sample lists hundreds of thousands of clones; 11% to 15% were seen once. Which antigens these TCRs recognize remains unknown. Whole-study findings and limits: Shortening that was moderate but significant affected the TCRB CDR3s of Type 1 diabetes patients in all four CD4+ subsets.

Sequenced sample: naive CD4+ T cells from blood. The receptors originated from a man aged 18 to 30 with type 1 diabetes.

The rearrangement uses TRBV2 and TRBJ1-2; TRBD1 matches at 9 bases. The V and J ends lost 7 bases and 6 bases, in that order; junction bases with no gene match: 9. CDR1 and CDR2 (germline): SNHLY, FYNNEI. The CDR3 contains 14 residues. CDR3 protein: CASKVQGQGDGYTF. In nucleotides, the CDR3 is TGTGCCAGCAAAGTCCAGGGACAGGGAGATGGCTACACCTTC.

The J gene is TRBJ2-6, the V gene TRBV5-6; no reliable D call. V lost 0 bases and J 12 bases, leaving 4 bases between the germline ends. The CDR3 sequence is 11 residues long. Germline V gene data show CDR1 as SGHDT and CDR2 as YYEEEE. In DNA, the CDR3 is TGTGCCAGCAGCTTGGAGGCCGTCCTGACTTTC. It specifies CASSLEAVLTF.

This clone has more than one count but fewer than ten. V gene TRBV6-1 combines with J gene TRBJ2-5; perhaps TRBD2 as D (6 bases). With 1 base removed from V and 4 bases from J, the gap between germline ends came to 10 bases. The CDR3 contains 14 residues. CDR1 is MNHNS, CDR2 SASEGT, per germline. CDR3 sequence reads: CASSEGGGVETQYF. CDR3 sequence (DNA): TGTGCCAGCAGTGAAGGGGGAGGAGTAGAGACCCAGTACTTC.

This clone has only a few counts. The chain employs TRBV6-1 and TRBJ2-3; 7 nucleotides agree with TRBD2. There are 15 residues in the CDR3. The junction had 12 bases not matched to a gene; V was cut back by 6 bases and J by 6 bases. Germline CDR1 MNHNS, CDR2 SASEGT. This CDR3 reads CASRSGALTRDTQYF. DNA for the CDR3: TGTGCCAGCAGAAGCGGGGCACTGACGAGGGATACGCAGTATTTT.

This clone was found a few times. The V call is TRBV7-9, the J call TRBJ2-3, with 8 bases aligning to TRBD2. CDR1 and CDR2 from the germline V gene are SEHNR and FQNEAQ (reference sequence). The J segment lost 2 bases and the V segment lost 6 bases, leaving 7 bases of the junction unmatched. This CDR3 contains 15 residues. This chain's CDR3 is CASSQGLVPTDTQYF. The CDR3 coding sequence is TGTGCCAGCAGTCAGGGACTAGTTCCCACAGATACGCAGTATTTT. The whole variable domain, remainder taken from reference TRBV7-9 and TRBJ2-3, is DTGVSQNPRHKITKRGQNVTFRCDPISEHNRLYWYRQTLGQGPEFLTYFQNEAQLEKSRLLSDRFSAERPKGSFSTLEIQRTEQGDSAMYLCASSQGLVPTDTQYFGPGTRLTVL.